This T cell receptor beta chain is from a study of cytomegalovirus exposure and HLA in healthy donors. Study outcomes and limitations: Reports described diagnosis of cytomegalovirus status by the classifier as highly specific and sensitive. The study flagged 150 to 200 TCR beta chains as cytomegalovirus-associated. Rare TCR sequences dominated, though some public TCRs recurred in many donors.

A multiplex PCR was run with 60 Vbeta primers and 13 Jbeta primers. Profiling relied on immunoSEQ multiplex PCR, and the TCRdb table lists in-frame clones only, not all of them. This table has 200,000 to 250,000 clones, around 77% appearing once. The CDR3 is 16 amino acids. From germline, CDR1 is MNHNY and CDR2 SVGAGI (reference sequence). Trimming cost V 0 bases and J 3 bases, with 12 bases left between them. Regarding this clone: Its antigen is not known.

This TCR derives from a woman younger than 45 in good health and CMV-seronegative. The V and J genes are TRBV6-6 and TRBJ2-1; D perhaps matches TRBD1 (7 bases). The source material was PBMCs. CDR3 sequence (DNA): TGTGCCAGCAGTTACTCGGGCAGGGGGGACTACAATGAGCAGTTCTTC. This sequence encodes CASSYSGRGDYNEQFF.